A selection of T cell receptor beta chains follows, all from one sample in a study of CD8+ T cells in alopecia areata. The table came from immunoSEQ multiplex PCR; TCRdb's copy has only in-frame clones and leaves some out. The data hold more than 150,000 clones, with around 50% observed a single time. The starting material was CD8+ T cells sorted from blood, obtained at week 0. The receptors derive from a human donor with alopecia areata. Each CDR3 is given with its conserved first and last residue. The order of the fields is CDR3 protein, CDR3 DNA, V gene, D gene, clone size, J gene. D genes are given only for firm matches. The listing skips clone size in some rows; elsewhere it reads once, few, many or a size class.

CASSPDNEQFF | TGCGCCAGCAGCCCCGACAATGAGCAGTTCTTC | TRBV4-1 | - | - | TRBJ2-1
CAWSSGTGGFNEQFF | TGTGCCTGGAGTTCCGGGACAGGGGGTTTTAATGAGCAGTTCTTC | TRBV30 | TRBD1 | - | TRBJ2-1
CSVVGVEAEPSFSPDTQYF | TGCAGCGTTGTGGGGGTCGAGGCGGAACCCAGTTTCAGTCCAGATACGCAGTATTTT | TRBV29-1 | - | few | TRBJ2-3
CASSPGLAGAPNTGELFF | TGTGCCAGCAGCCCAGGACTAGCGGGGGCCCCGAACACCGGGGAGCTGTTTTTT | TRBV13 | TRBD2 | - | TRBJ2-2
CASSSETDTQYF | TGTGCCAGCAGTTCCGAGACAGATACGCAGTATTTT | TRBV27 | - | many | TRBJ2-3
CSVELAGFQETQYF | TGCAGCGTTGAGCTAGCGGGGTTCCAAGAGACCCAGTACTTC | TRBV29-1 | TRBD2 | - | TRBJ2-5
CASSLMSYEQYF | TGTGCCAGCAGCTTAATGAGCTACGAGCAGTACTTC | TRBV5-6 | - | - | TRBJ2-7
CAWSFGQSYNEQFF | TGTGCCTGGAGTTTCGGACAGTCCTACAATGAGCAGTTCTTC | TRBV30 | - | - | TRBJ2-1
CASSVIANTGELFF | TGTGCCAGCAGCGTAATAGCGAACACCGGGGAGCTGTTTTTT | TRBV9 | - | - | TRBJ2-2
CASSLGRGSETQYF | TGTGCCAGCAGCTTAGGCAGGGGGTCAGAGACCCAGTACTTC | TRBV11-2 | TRBD1 | - | TRBJ2-5
CASSLDFPEAFF | TGTGCCAGCAGCTTAGATTTCCCTGAAGCTTTCTTT | TRBV7-9 | - | - | TRBJ1-1
CAWRSGGEQYF | TGTGCCTGGAGGTCGGGCGGCGAGCAGTACTTC | TRBV30 | - | - | TRBJ2-7
CAFTGSLRTGELFF | TGTGCCTTCACAGGTAGCCTGCGGACCGGGGAGCTGTTTTTT | TRBV30 | - | - | TRBJ2-2
CATSRAGAYSNQPQHF | TGTGCCACCAGCAGAGCTGGCGCCTATAGCAATCAGCCCCAGCATTTT | TRBV15 | - | - | TRBJ1-5